This is a list of T cell receptor beta chains from one sample in a study of blood T cell repertoires in COVID-19. Assay: immunoSEQ multiplex PCR; the TCRdb copy retains only in-frame clones and omits some. The sample gives under 200,000 clones, 83% of which show up once; approximately 4% is in the top ten. The sample was PBMCs or T cells enriched from blood (not recorded which). The receptors come from a woman in her fifties or sixties in a cohort exposed to, infected with or recovered from COVID-19 (not recorded which). Both conserved end residues are part of each CDR3. Each record gives: clone size, V gene, J gene, D gene, CDR3 DNA, CDR3 protein. D genes are given only for firm matches. Some rows have no size entry. The others give once, few or many, or a class for an expanded clone.

once	TRBV10-3	TRBJ1-2	-	TGTGCCATCAGTGAGTGGGCAGATCTCTTC	CAISEWADLF
once	TRBV19	TRBJ2-7	-	TGTGCCAGTGGACCCTGGACAGCGGGACCCGCTAACCAAAAATCCTACGAGCAGTACTTC	CASGPWTAGPANQKSYEQYF
once	TRBV7-9	TRBJ1-1	TRBD1	TGTGCCAGCAGTTTACAAACAGGGGTCACTGAAGCTTTCTTT	CASSLQTGVTEAFF
-	TRBV4-1	TRBJ2-2	TRBD2	TGCGCCAGCAGCGAAGATACCGGGACTAGCGTAACCGGGGAGCTGTTTTTT	CASSEDTGTSVTGELFF
-	TRBV27	TRBJ1-2	-	TGTGCCAGCAGTTTAAGGACAGCAGGCTATGGCTACACCTTC	CASSLRTAGYGYTF
-	TRBV19	TRBJ1-5	-	TGTGCCAGTATCGGGTGGTCGGGGATCGGCAATCAGCCCCAGCATTTT	CASIGWSGIGNQPQHF
-	TRBV7-8	TRBJ2-1	TRBD2	TGTGCCAGCAGCTTAGCCCCGGTGGTAGCGGGAGACCGGGTAGGGGAGCAGTTCTTC	CASSLAPVVAGDRVGEQFF
-	TRBV5-1	TRBJ1-3	TRBD1	TGCGCCAGCAGCTTGGAACCGACAGGGGGCAACTCTGGAAACACCATATATTTT	CASSLEPTGGNSGNTIYF
-	TRBV19	TRBJ1-5	-	TGTGCCAGTAGTTTCGCGGCAGACCATCAGCCCCAGCATTTT	CASSFAADHQPQHF
-	TRBV5-1	TRBJ1-6	TRBD1	TGCGCCAGCAGCGGATCGGGGACAGGGGTAGCTTCCCTCCACTTT	CASSGSGTGVASLHF
-	TRBV9	TRBJ1-5	-	TGTGCCAGCAGCGTAGGGCCAGTTAGCAATCAGCCCCAGCATTTT	CASSVGPVSNQPQHF
-	TRBV10-2	TRBJ1-1	TRBD1	TGCGCCATCCGGGACAGGGGTTTCGACACTGAAGCTTTCTTT	CAIRDRGFDTEAFF
once	TRBV28	TRBJ2-5	-	TGTGCCAGCAGTCCGCGGGACAGTCAAGAGACCCAGTACTTC	CASSPRDSQETQYF
-	TRBV28	TRBJ1-5	-	TGTGCCAGCAGAACGCTATATAGCAATCAGCCCCAGCATTTT	CASRTLYSNQPQHF
-	TRBV5-1	TRBJ2-2	-	TGCGCCAGCAGCTTGGCCAGGGGCACCGGGGAGCTGTTTTTT	CASSLARGTGELFF
-	TRBV2	TRBJ1-4	TRBD1	TGTGCCAGCAGCCCATGGACAGGGGAGAATGAAAAACTGTTTTTT	CASSPWTGENEKLFF